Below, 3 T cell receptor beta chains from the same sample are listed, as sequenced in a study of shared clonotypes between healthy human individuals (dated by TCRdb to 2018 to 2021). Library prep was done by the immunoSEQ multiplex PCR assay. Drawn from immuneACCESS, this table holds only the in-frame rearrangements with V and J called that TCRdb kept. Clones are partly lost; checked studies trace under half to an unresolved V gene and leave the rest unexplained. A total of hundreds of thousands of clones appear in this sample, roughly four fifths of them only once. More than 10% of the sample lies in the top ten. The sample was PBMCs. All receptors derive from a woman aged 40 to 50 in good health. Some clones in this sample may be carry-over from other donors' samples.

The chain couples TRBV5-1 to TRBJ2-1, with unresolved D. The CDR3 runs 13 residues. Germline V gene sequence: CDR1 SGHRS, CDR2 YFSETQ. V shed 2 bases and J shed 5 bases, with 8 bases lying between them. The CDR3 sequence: CASSLASHNEQFF. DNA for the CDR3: TGCGCCAGCAGCTTAGCGAGTCACAATGAGCAGTTCTTC.

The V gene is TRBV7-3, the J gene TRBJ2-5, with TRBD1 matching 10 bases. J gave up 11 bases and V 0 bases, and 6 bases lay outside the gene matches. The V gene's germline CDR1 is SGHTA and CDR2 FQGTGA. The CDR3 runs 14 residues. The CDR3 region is CASSLTRGTGEQYF. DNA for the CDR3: TGTGCCAGCAGCTTAACTCGGGGGACAGGGGAGCAGTACTTC.

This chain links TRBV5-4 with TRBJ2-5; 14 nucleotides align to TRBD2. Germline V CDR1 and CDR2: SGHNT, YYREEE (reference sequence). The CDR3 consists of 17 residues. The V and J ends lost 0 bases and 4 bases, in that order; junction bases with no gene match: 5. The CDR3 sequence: CASSLGGLAGVRETQYF. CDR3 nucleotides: TGTGCCAGCAGCTTGGGGGGACTAGCGGGAGTTCGAGAGACCCAGTACTTC.